The 12 T cell receptor beta chains in this list originate from one sample, sequenced in a study of blood T cell repertoires in COVID-19. Method: immunoSEQ multiplex PCR; TCRdb's copy keeps in-frame clones and lacks some. The data hold a few hundred thousand clones, with roughly 89% observed a single time. The sample taken for sequencing was peripheral blood. These receptors all come from a woman aged 40 to 49 who had recovered from COVID-19.

V gene TRBV6-2 or TRBV6-3 combines with J gene TRBJ2-7; possible D gene TRBD1, 6 bases. V was cut by 2 bases and J by 0 bases, with 8 bases left in between. The CDR3 extends over 14 amino acids. The V gene's germline CDR1 is MNHEY and CDR2 SVGEGT. DNA for the CDR3: TGTGCCAGCAGTTACGGACAGATCTCCTACGAGCAGTACTTC. Amino acid sequence: CASSYGQISYEQYF.

This rearrangement joins TRBV6-5 to TRBJ2-1; the match to TRBD2 covers 7 bases. Germline CDR1 reads MNHEY; CDR2 reads SVGAGI. V trimming: 7 bases; J trimming: 8 bases; junction bases outside the gene matches: 11. This CDR3 is built from 14 residues. The CDR3 nucleotides read TGTGCCAGCAAGATCGGCGGGGGTTGGGATGAGCAGTTCTTC. Its protein product is CASKIGGGWDEQFF.

This clone was found a few times. This chain links TRBV2 with TRBJ1-6; 7 bases match TRBD1. Losses at the gene ends were 3 bases for V and 10 bases for J; bases not matched to a gene: 6. The length of the CDR3 is 14 residues. Per the germline V gene, CDR1 is SNHLY and CDR2 is FYNNEI. The CDR3, as DNA: TGTGCCAGCAGTGAGGAGGGGGCGCCATCACCCCTCCACTTT. Protein: CASSEEGAPSPLHF.

V and J are TRBV6-1 and TRBJ1-4; possibly TRBD1 for D (5 bases). The CDR3 covers 17 residues. CDR1 MNHNS and CDR2 SASEGT come from the germline V gene. Trimming stripped 2 bases from V and 3 bases from J, with 16 bases between. CDR3 region: CASSEKGQAAANEKLFF. The CDR3 DNA is TGTGCCAGCAGTGAAAAGGGGCAGGCGGCGGCTAATGAAAAACTGTTTTTT.

The chain uses TRBV9 and TRBJ1-6; no clear D. V was trimmed by 3 bases and J by 6 bases, leaving 13 bases between them. Germline V gene sequence: CDR1 SGDLS, CDR2 YYNGEE. The CDR3 is 15 amino acids. The DNA for the CDR3 is TGTGCCAGCAGCGCAGCCGGCCGGGGTAATTCACCCCTCCACTTT. This encodes CASSAAGRGNSPLHF.

The rearrangement uses TRBV12-1 and TRBJ2-7; the table names TRBD1, a call not compared with the DNA. TRBV12-1 has pseudogene status. This CDR3 comprises 14 residues. CDR3: CASSLTGQAAEQYV. For the CDR3, the DNA is TGTGCCAGCAGCCTTACCGGACAGGCTGCCGAGCAGTACGTC.

The V gene is TRBV14, the J gene TRBJ2-5; a possible D gene is TRBD2 (5 bases). Trimming removed 5 bases at V and 5 bases at J, with 15 bases between. Germline V gene sequence: CDR1 SGHDN, CDR2 FVKESK. The CDR3 length is 14 residues. The CDR3 here is CASSGLANGETQYF. The DNA for the CDR3 is TGTGCCAGCAGCGGATTAGCGAATGGGGAGACCCAGTACTTC.

The chain has TRBV2 and TRBJ2-6; possibly TRBD2 for D (6 bases). CDR3 length equals 16 residues. Trimming took off 2 bases at V and 0 bases at J, with 8 bases between the two ends. CDR1 and CDR2 (germline): SNHLY, FYNNEI. The CDR3 DNA follows: TGTGCCAGCAGTGAACACGGGAGCTCTGGGGCCAACGTCCTGACTTTC. This translates into CASSEHGSSGANVLTF.

The chain combines TRBV5-1 with TRBJ2-3; the D gene is possibly TRBD2 (6 bases). The CDR3 runs 14 residues. Per the germline V gene, CDR1 is SGHRS and CDR2 is YFSETQ. Trimming removed 0 bases from V and 4 bases from J, with 9 bases in between. The CDR3 nucleotides are TGCGCCAGCAGCTTGGTACTAGCATCAGATACGCAGTATTTT. Translation gives CASSLVLASDTQYF.

On this clone itself: Additional DNA sequences in this sample encode the identical CDR3. This chain joins TRBV3-1 (or the pseudogene TRBV3-2) and TRBJ2-3; 7 bases map to TRBD1. Germline CDR1 is LGHDT and CDR2 is YNNKEL (reference sequence). J gave up 2 bases and V 6 bases, and 5 bases lay outside the gene matches. The CDR3 is 14 residues long. The DNA of the CDR3 is TGTGCCAGCAGTCACAGGGGTTACACAGATACGCAGTATTTT. This encodes CASSHRGYTDTQYF.

This clone was recorded once. The CDR3 DNA sequence: TGTGCCAGCAGTGAGGTCAGGGGGCAACAGCCCCAGCATTTT. This translates into CASSEVRGQQPQHF. The chain uses TRBV2 and TRBJ1-5, with 8 bases fitting TRBD1. Trimming at V came to 3 bases and at J to 7 bases, leaving 5 bases not matched to a gene. The germline gives CDR1 SNHLY, CDR2 FYNNEI. This CDR3 is 14 amino acids long.

The chain uses TRBV6-5 and TRBJ2-7; D perhaps matches TRBD2 (6 bases). CDR1 is MNHEY, CDR2 SVGAGI, per germline. The CDR3 covers 15 residues. Trimming took off 0 bases at V and 7 bases at J, with 16 bases between the two ends. CDR3: CASSYSKRLGREQYF. The DNA for the CDR3 is TGTGCCAGCAGTTACTCGAAAAGACTAGGGCGGGAGCAGTACTTC.